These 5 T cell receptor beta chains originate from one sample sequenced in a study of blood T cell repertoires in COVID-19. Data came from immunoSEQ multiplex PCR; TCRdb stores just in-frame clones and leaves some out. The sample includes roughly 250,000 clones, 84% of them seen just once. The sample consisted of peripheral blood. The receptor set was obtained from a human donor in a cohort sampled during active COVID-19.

DNA of the CDR3: TGTGCCAGCAGTCTTGGGACAGCGGGGGGAGCTTTCTTT. Its protein is CASSLGTAGGAFF. This chain joins TRBV7-3 and TRBJ1-1; 7 bases are a match to TRBD1. The CDR3 consists of 13 residues. With 6 bases clipped from V and 10 bases from J, the junction kept 11 bases outside the gene matches. Germline V lookup: CDR1 SGHTA, CDR2 FQGTGA. Combining the CDR3 with reference TRBV7-3 and TRBJ1-1 gives the whole variable domain GAGVSQTPSNKVTEKGKYVELRCDPISGHTALYWYRQSLGQGPEFLIYFQGTGAADDSGLPNDRFFAVRPEGSVSTLKIQRTERGDSAVYLCASSLGTAGGAFFGQGTRLTVV.

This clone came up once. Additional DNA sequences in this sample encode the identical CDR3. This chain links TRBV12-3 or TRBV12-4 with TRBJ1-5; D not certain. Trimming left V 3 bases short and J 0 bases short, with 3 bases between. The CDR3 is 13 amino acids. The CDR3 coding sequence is TGTGCCAGCAGTTTCAATAGCAATCAGCCCCAGCATTTT. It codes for CASSFNSNQPQHF.

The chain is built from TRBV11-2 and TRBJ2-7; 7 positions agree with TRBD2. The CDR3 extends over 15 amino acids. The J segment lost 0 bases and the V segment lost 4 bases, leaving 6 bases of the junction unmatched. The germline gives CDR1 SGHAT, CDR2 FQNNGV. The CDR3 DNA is TGTGCCAGCAGCTCCCTCCGGGGGGTCTCCTACGAGCAGTACTTC. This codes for CASSSLRGVSYEQYF.

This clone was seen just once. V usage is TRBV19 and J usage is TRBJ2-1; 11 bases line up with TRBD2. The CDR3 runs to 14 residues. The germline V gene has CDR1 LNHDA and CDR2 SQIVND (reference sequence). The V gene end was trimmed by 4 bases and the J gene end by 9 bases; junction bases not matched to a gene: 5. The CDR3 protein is CASSTQTSGVEQFF. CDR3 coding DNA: TGTGCCAGTAGTACCCAGACTAGCGGGGTTGAGCAGTTCTTC. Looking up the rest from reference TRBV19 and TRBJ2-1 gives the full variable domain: DGGITQSPKYLFRKEGQNVTLSCEQNLNHDAMYWYRQDPGQGLRLIYYSQIVNDFQKGDIAEGYSVSREKKESFPLTVTSAQKNPTAFYLCASSTQTSGVEQFFGPGTRLTVL.

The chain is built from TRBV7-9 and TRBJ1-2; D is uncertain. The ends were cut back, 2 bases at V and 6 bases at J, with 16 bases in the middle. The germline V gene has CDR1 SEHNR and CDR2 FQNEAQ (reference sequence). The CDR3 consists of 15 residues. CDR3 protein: CASSLFATPWDGYTF. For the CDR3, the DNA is TGTGCCAGCAGCTTATTTGCGACTCCCTGGGATGGCTACACCTTC.